This T cell receptor (beta chain) was identified during a study of blood T cell repertoires in COVID-19. Study at large: Nucleic acid was either cDNA or gDNA, and it came from T cells, B-cell-depleted T cells, or PBMCs.

Libraries were prepared by immunoSEQ multiplex PCR; TCRdb keeps only in-frame clonotypes and omits some of them. The sample has some 180,000 clones; more than 80% are singletons. Participants, roughly 18 to 100 years old, spanned fewer than 25 US areas. Germline lookup yields CDR1 SNHLY and CDR2 FYNNEI. There are 15 residues in the CDR3. The ends were cut back, 4 bases at V and 5 bases at J, with 12 bases in the middle. This clone was observed a few times. The genes are TRBV2 and TRBJ1-6, with a tentative D call TRBD1 (5 bases). Sequences were obtained from PBMCs or T cells enriched from blood (not recorded which). The clonotype was recovered from a man in his forties who had recovered from COVID-19. CDR3 DNA sequence: TGTGCCAGCAGTGGAAGACGGGGGGATAATTCACCCCTCCACTTT. It codes for CASSGRRGDNSPLHF.